This T cell receptor (beta chain) came from a study of blood T cells in healthy people across ages. This clonotype occurred many times. The antigen remains unidentified. General observations from the study: The fall in TCR beta diversity per million T cells was roughly linear with age. The unknown donor CMV status may have confounded expanded clonotype changes. Long-lived donors had more naive CD4+ cells and higher diversity than aged donors.

Using a J-beta primer mix together with a sample-barcoded 5' primer, a second PCR was run for roughly 7 to 12 cycles. The template-switch adaptor was a 5' adaptor with 12 random nucleotides. It tagged each cDNA molecule. TCRdb reprocessed the 5' RACE reads via MiXCR and lists one record per CDR3 protein. The sample has about 1.5 million distinct CDR3 sequences, roughly 43% seen once. The J segment lost 0 bases and the V segment lost 1 base, leaving 1 base of the junction unmatched. CDR1 and CDR2 from the germline V gene are MGHRA and YSYEKL. This CDR3 comprises 17 residues. The sample was blood. This chain uses TRBV4-1 with TRBJ2-5; 14 nucleotides line up with TRBD2. This receptor was obtained from a woman aged 18 to 35 in good health. CDR3 bases: TGCGCCAGCAGCCAAGGGACTAGCGGGGGGTACCAAGAGACCCAGTACTTC. Translation: CASSQGTSGGYQETQYF.